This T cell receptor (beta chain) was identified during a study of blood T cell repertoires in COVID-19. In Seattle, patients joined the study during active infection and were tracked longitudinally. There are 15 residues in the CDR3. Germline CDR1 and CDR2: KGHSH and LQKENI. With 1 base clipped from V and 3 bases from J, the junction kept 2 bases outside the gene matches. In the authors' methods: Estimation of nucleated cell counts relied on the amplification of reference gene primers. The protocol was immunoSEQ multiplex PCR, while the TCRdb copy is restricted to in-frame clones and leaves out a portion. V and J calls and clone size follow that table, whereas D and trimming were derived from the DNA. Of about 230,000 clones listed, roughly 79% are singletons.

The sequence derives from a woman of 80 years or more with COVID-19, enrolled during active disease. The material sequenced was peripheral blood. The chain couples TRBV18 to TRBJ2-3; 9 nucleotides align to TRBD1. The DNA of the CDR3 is TGTGCCAGCTCACCACAGACAGGGGGAACAGATACGCAGTATTTT. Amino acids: CASSPQTGGTDTQYF.